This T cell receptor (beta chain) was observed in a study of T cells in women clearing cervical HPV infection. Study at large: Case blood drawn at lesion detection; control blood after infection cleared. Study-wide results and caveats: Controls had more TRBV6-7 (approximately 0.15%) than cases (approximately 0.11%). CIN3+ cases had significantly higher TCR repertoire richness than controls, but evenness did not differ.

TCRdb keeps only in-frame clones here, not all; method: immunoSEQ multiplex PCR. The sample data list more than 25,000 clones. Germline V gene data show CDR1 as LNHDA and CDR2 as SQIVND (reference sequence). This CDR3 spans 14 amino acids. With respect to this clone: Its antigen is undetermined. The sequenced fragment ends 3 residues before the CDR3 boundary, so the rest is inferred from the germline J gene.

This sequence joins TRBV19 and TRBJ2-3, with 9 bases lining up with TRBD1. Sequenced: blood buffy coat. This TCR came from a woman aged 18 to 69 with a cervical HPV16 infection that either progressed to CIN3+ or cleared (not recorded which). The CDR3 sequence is CATQGGTGYQPQYF. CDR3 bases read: TGTGCCACCCAAGGCGGGACAGGGTATCAGCCG.